Below, one T cell receptor beta chain is given with its context. CDR1 is SGHDT, CDR2 YYEEEE, per germline. This CDR3 region has 15 residues. V trimming: 4 bases; J trimming: 3 bases; junction bases outside the gene matches: 6. Produced via immunoSEQ multiplex PCR; TCRdb's table is partial and in-frame only. The table shows 45,000 to 60,000 clones, with roughly 92% occurring only once. The data stem from a study of T cell changes during pregnancy in multiple sclerosis. The TCR comes from a female donor with multiple sclerosis, enrolled in a pregnancy study. The sequenced sample was CD4+ T cells from peripheral blood mononuclear cells, obtained in the third trimester of pregnancy. V usage is TRBV5-6 and J usage is TRBJ2-2; the match to TRBD1 covers 7 bases. CDR3 amino acids: CASSPIDRDTGELFF. Written as DNA, the CDR3 is TGTGCCAGCAGCCCCATTGACAGGGACACCGGGGAGCTGTTTTTT. The whole variable domain, filled in from reference TRBV5-6 and TRBJ2-2, reads DAGVTQSPTHLIKTRGQQVTLRCSPKSGHDTVSWYQQALGQGPQFIFQYYEEEERQRGNFPDRFSGHQFPNYSSELNVNALLLGDSALYLCASSPIDRDTGELFFGEGSRLTVL.